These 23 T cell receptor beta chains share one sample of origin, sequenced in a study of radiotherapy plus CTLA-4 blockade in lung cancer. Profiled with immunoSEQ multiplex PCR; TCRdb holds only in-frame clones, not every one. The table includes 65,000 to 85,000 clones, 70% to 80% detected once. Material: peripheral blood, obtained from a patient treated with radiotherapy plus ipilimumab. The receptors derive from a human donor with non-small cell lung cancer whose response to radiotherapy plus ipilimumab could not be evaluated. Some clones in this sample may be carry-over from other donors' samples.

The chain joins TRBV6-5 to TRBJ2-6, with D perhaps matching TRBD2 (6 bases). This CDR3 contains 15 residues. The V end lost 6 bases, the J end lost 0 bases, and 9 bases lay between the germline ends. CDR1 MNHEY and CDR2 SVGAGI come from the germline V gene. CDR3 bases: TGTGCCAGCAGGGGGGGAATCTCTGGGGCCAACGTCCTGACTTTC. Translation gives CASRGGISGANVLTF.

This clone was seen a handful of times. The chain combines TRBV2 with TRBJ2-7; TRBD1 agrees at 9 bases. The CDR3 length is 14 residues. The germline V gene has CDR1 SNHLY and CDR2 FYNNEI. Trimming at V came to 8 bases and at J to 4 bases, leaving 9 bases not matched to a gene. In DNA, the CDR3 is TGTGCCAGCGCCGGAACGGACAGGGGATACGAGCAGTACTTC. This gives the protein CASAGTDRGYEQYF.

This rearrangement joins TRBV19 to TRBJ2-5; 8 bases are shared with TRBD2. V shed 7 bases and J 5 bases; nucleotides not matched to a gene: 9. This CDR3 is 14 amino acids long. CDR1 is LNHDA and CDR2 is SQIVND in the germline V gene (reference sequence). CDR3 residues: CASKAGGAGETQYF. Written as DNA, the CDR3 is TGTGCCAGTAAGGCCGGGGGGGCCGGGGAGACCCAGTACTTC.

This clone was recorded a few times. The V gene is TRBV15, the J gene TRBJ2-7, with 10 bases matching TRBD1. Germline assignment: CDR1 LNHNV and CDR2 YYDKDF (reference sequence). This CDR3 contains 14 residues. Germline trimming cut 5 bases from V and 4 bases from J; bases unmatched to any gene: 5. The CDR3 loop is CATSPTGGVYEQYF. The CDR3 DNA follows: TGTGCCACCAGCCCGACAGGGGGCGTTTACGAGCAGTACTTC.

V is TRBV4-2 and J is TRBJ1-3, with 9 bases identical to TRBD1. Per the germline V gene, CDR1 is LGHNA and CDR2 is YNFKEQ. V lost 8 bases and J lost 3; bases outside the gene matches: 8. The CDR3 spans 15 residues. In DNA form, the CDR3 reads TGTGCCAGCGGTGCCATGACAGGGGGTGGAAACACCATATATTTT. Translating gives CASGAMTGGGNTIYF.

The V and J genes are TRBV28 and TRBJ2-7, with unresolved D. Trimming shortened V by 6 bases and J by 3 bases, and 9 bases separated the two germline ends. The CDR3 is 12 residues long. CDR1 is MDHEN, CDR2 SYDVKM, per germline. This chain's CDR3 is CASSEDNYEQYF. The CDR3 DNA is TGTGCCAGCAGCGAAGACAACTACGAGCAGTACTTC.

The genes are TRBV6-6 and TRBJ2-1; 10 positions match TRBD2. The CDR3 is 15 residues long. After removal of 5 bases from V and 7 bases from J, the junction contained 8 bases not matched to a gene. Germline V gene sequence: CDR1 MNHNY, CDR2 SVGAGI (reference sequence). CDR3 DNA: TGTGCCAGCAGTAAAATAGCGGGGGGCGGAAATGAGCAGTTCTTC. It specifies CASSKIAGGGNEQFF.

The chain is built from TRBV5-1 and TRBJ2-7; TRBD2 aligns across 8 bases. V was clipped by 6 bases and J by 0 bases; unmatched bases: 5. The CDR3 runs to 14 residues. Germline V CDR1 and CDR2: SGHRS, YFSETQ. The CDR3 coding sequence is TGCGCCAGCACCTTAGCGGGGAACTCCTACGAGCAGTACTTC. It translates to CASTLAGNSYEQYF.

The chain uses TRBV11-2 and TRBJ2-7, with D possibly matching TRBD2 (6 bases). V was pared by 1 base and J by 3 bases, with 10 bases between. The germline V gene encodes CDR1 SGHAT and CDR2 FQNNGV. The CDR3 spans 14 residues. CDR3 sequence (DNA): TGTGCCAGCAGCTTAGGGATCGGGGGCTACGAGCAGTACTTC. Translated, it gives CASSLGIGGYEQYF.

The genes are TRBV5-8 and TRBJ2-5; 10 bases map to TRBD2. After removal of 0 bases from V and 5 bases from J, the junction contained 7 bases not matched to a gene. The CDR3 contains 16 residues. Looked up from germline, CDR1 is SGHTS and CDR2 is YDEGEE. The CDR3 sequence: CASSLGLAGDSETQYF. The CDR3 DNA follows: TGTGCCAGCAGCTTGGGGCTAGCGGGGGATTCTGAGACCCAGTACTTC.

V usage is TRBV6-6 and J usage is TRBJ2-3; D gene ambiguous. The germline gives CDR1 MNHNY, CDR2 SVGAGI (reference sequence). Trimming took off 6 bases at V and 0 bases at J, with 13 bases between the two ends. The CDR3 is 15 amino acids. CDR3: CASSSDGTSTDTQYF. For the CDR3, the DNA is TGTGCCAGCAGCAGCGACGGTACTAGCACAGATACGCAGTATTTT.

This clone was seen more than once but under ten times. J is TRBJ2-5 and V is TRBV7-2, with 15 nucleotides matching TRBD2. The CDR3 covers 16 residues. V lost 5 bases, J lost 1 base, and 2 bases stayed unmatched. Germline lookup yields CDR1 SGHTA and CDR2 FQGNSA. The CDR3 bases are TGTGCCAGCAGCCTGGGACTAGCGGGGGGCCAAGAGACCCAGTACTTC. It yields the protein CASSLGLAGGQETQYF.

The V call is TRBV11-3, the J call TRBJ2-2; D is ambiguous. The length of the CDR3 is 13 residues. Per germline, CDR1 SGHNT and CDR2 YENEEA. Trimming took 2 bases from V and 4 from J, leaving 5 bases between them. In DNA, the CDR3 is TGTGCCAGCAGCTTAACGGGCACCGGGGAGCTGTTTTTT. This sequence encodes CASSLTGTGELFF. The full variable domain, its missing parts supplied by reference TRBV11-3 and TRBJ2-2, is EAGVVQSPRYKIIEKKQPVAFWCNPISGHNTLYWYLQNLGQGPELLIRYENEEAVDDSQLPKDRFSAERLKGVDSTLKIQPAELGDSAVYLCASSLTGTGELFFGEGSRLTVL.

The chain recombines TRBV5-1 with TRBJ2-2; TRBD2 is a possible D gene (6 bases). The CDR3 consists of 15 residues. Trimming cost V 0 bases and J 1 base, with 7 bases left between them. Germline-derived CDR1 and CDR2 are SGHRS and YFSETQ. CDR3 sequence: CASSLGSGNTGELFF. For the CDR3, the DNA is TGCGCCAGCAGCTTGGGTAGCGGGAACACCGGGGAGCTGTTTTTT. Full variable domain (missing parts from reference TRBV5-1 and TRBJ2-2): KAGVTQTPRYLIKTRGQQVTLSCSPISGHRSVSWYQQTPGQGLQFLFEYFSETQRNKGNFPGRFSGRQFSNSRSEMNVSTLELGDSALYLCASSLGSGNTGELFFGEGSRLTVL.

As DNA, the CDR3 is TGTGCCAGCAGTTATAACCCAGGGGCCACGGGGACCCAGTACTTC. Protein: CASSYNPGATGTQYF. V usage is TRBV6-5 and J usage is TRBJ2-5; D might be TRBD1 (6 bases). The germline V gene encodes CDR1 MNHEY and CDR2 SVGAGI. The V end lost 3 bases, the J end lost 7 bases, and 18 bases lay between the germline ends. The CDR3 has 15 amino acids.

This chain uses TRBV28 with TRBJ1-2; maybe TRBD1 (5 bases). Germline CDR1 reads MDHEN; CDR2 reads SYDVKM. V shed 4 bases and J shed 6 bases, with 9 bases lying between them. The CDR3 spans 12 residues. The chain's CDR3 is CASSWGRDGYTF. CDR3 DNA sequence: TGTGCCAGCAGTTGGGGCAGGGATGGCTACACCTTC.

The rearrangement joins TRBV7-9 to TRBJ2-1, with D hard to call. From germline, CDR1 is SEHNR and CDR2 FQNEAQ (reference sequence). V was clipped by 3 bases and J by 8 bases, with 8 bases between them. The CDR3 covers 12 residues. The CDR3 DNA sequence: TGTGCCAGCAGCTTCCCCTTTTATGAGCAGTTCTTC. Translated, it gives CASSFPFYEQFF.

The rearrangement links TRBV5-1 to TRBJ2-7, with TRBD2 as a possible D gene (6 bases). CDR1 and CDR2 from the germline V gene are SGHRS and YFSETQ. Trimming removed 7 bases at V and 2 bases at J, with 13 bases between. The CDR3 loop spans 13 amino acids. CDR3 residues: CASGPGGTYEQYF. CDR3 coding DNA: TGCGCCAGCGGTCCCGGGGGAACCTACGAGCAGTACTTC.

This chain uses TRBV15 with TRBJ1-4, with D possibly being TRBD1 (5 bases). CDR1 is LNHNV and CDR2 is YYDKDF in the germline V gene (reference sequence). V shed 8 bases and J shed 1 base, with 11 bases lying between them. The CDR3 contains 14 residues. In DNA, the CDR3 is TGTGCCACCCGGGCGGGGGGAACTAATGAAAAACTGTTTTTT. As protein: CATRAGGTNEKLFF.

The CDR3 is CASSPPSGDEQYF. In DNA, the CDR3 is TGTGCCAGCAGCCCTCCCTCCGGGGACGAGCAGTACTTC. The V and J genes are TRBV7-9 and TRBJ2-7, with D possibly being TRBD2 (5 bases). This CDR3 contains 13 residues. Germline CDR1 is SEHNR and CDR2 is FQNEAQ (reference sequence). The ends were cut back, 5 bases at V and 5 bases at J, with 13 bases in the middle.

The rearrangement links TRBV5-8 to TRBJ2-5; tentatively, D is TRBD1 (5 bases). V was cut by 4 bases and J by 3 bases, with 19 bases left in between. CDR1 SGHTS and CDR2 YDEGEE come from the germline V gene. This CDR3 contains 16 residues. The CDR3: CASSHRKNPAKETQYF. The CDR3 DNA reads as TGTGCCAGCAGCCACAGGAAGAATCCGGCCAAAGAGACCCAGTACTTC. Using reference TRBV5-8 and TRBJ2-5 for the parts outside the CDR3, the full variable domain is EAGVTQSPTHLIKTRGQQATLRCSPISGHTSVYWYQQALGLGLQFLLWYDEGEERNRGNFPPRFSGRQFPNYSSELNVNALELEDSALYLCASSHRKNPAKETQYFGPGTRLLVL.

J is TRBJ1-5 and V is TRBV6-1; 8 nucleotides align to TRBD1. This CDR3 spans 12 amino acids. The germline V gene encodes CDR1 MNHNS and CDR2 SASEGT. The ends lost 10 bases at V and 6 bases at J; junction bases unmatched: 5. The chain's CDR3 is CATTDRAQPQHF. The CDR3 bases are TGTGCCACCACGGACAGGGCTCAGCCCCAGCATTTT.

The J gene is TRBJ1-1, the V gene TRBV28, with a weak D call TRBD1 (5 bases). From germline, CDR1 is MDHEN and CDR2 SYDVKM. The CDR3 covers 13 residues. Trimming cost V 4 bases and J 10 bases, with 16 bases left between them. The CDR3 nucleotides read TGTGCCAGCAGTTGGGGGGTTTCAATCTCAGCTTTCTTT. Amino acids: CASSWGVSISAFF.